The TCR beta chain described here comes from a study of T cells after yellow fever vaccination. Background on the study: With SMART-Seq v4 Ultra Low Input, the fractions containing low cell numbers were prepared. Study results and caveats: Booster samples showed a return of most primary-vaccination clones (about 96% CD4, around 88% CD8).

The CDR3 has 19 residues. Germline V lookup: CDR1 SQVTM, CDR2 ANQGSEA. This clonotype was observed a few times. Antigen: not known. It was through 5'RACE template switching that TCR cDNA was made, with a universal primer site and UMIs added. One entry per CDR3 protein, called by TCRdb with MiXCR from the 5' RACE reads. This table holds hundreds of thousands of distinct CDR3 sequences, more than 3% found once. This chain connects TRBV29-1 to TRBJ2-1; 13 bases match TRBD2. The TCR originated in a man aged 18 to 29 who received the YFV17D yellow fever vaccine. Specimen: PBMCs, collected on the day of the yellow fever booster vaccination. The DNA of the CDR3 is TGCAGTGCCGATCCATGGGGACTAGCGGGGCAAAGCTCCTACAATGAGCAGTTCTTC. It specifies CSADPWGLAGQSSYNEQFF.